This T cell receptor beta chain was found in a study of blood T cell repertoires in COVID-19. Study background: Researchers got acute and convalescent COVID-19 samples from the United States, Italy and Spain. In each case, the material was cDNA or gDNA derived from T cells, B-cell-depleted T cells, or PBMCs.

As originally analysed: Reference gene primer amplification gave estimated nucleated cell counts. Here immunoSEQ multiplex PCR was the method, and the copy in TCRdb shows in-frame clones only, minus some. The V and J calls and clone size were taken over from that table, and D and trimming were inferred from the DNA. The profile shows 200,000 to 300,000 clones, approximately 80% of them singletons. V was shortened by 2 bases and J by 8 bases, with 10 bases between the two germline ends. Germline CDR1 and CDR2: SGHRS and YFSETQ. There are 12 residues in the CDR3. The receptor was derived from a man in his forties who had recovered from COVID-19. V gene TRBV5-1 combines with J gene TRBJ1-2, with D unclear. Sequencing was done on a sample of peripheral blood. The CDR3: CASSLESKGYTF. The CDR3 DNA is TGCGCCAGCAGCTTAGAGTCTAAAGGCTACACCTTC.